This T cell receptor beta chain was documented in a study of T-cell memory formation after mild COVID-19. This CDR3 spans 13 amino acids. Germline V gene sequence: CDR1 MNHEY, CDR2 SVGEGT. Deletions cut 0 bases from V and 7 bases from J, with 6 bases between. TCRdb called the 5' RACE reads again in MiXCR, with one record for every CDR3 protein. Altogether 150,000 or so distinct CDR3 sequences are present, 25% to 40% being singletons, with the ten largest covering 9.5% to 15%. The sample comprised PBMCs or a T cell subset sorted from them (not recorded which). This chain links TRBV6-2 or TRBV6-3 with TRBJ2-2, with D perhaps matching TRBD2 (5 bases). The origin of this receptor is an adult woman who had mild COVID-19 (a few samples of this study predate the infection). Cell type and time point are not known. DNA of the CDR3: TGTGCCAGCAGTTACTCTGGAGGCGGGGAGCTGTTTTTT. This encodes CASSYSGGGELFF.